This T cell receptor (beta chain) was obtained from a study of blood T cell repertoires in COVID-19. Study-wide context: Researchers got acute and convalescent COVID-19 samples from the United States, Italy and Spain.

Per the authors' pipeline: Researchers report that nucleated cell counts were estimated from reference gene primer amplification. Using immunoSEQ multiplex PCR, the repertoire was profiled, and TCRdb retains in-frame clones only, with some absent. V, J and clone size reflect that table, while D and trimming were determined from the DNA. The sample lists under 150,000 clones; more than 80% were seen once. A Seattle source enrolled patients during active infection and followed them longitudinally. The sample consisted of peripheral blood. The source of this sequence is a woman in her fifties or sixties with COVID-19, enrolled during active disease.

The CDR3 is CASSLGGPEPQHF. The CDR3 nucleotides read TGTGCCAGCAGCTTAGGGGGCCCAGAGCCCCAGCATTTT. The chain has TRBV7-9 and TRBJ1-5; the D gene is possibly TRBD1 (5 bases). CDR1 is SEHNR, CDR2 FQNEAQ, per germline (reference sequence). The V and J ends lost 1 base and 8 bases respectively, with 9 bases between them. The CDR3 length is 13 residues.